This entry lists 20 T cell receptor beta chains sequenced from one sample in a study of breast tumors, draining lymph nodes, adjacent tissues. MiXCR was run by TCRdb on the multiplex PCR reads, yielding one entry per CDR3 protein. The profile shows 55,000 to 75,000 distinct CDR3 sequences, roughly 44% of them singletons. The sample consisted of breast tumor tissue. All receptors derive from a female donor with breast cancer. Some clones in this sample may be carry-over from other donors' samples.

This sequence joins TRBV20-1 and TRBJ1-1; D not resolved. This CDR3 is 12 amino acids long. V was shortened by 4 bases and J by 1 base, with 7 bases between the two germline ends. Germline CDR1 DFQATT, CDR2 SNEGSKA (reference sequence). The CDR3 region is CSAIRENTEAFF. The CDR3 nucleotides are TGCAGTGCTATCCGGGAGAACACTGAAGCTTTCTTT.

Ten or more counts support this clonotype. The V and J genes are TRBV7-9 and TRBJ2-5, with TRBD2 matching 7 bases. Germline V CDR1 and CDR2: SEHNR, FQNEAQ (reference sequence). This CDR3 spans 15 amino acids. Trimming took 3 bases from V and 2 from J; bases not matched to a gene: 6. CDR3 coding DNA: TGTGCCAGCAGCTTCTTTGTGGGGGGGCAAGAGACCCAGTACTTC. Translated, it gives CASSFFVGGQETQYF.

This chain links TRBV19 with TRBJ2-2; D may be TRBD1 or TRBD2 (6 bases each). V lost 4 bases and J lost 5, with 14 bases in between. Germline CDR1 and CDR2: LNHDA and SQIVND (reference sequence). The CDR3 runs to 15 residues. CDR3 protein: CASSRVGGATGELFF. The CDR3, as DNA: TGTGCCAGTAGTAGGGTGGGGGGCGCGACCGGGGAGCTGTTTTTT.

This clonotype was detected many times. The rearrangement links TRBV24-1 to TRBJ1-2, with TRBD1 as a possible D gene (5 bases). Germline CDR1 KGHDR, CDR2 SFDVKD. This CDR3 spans 12 amino acids. The V and J ends lost 11 bases and 5 bases respectively, with 14 bases between them. CDR3 loop: CAIQGEGYGYTF. CDR3 nucleotides: TGTGCCATCCAGGGAGAAGGGTATGGCTACACCTTC.

The chain joins TRBV11-2 to TRBJ1-6, with D uncertain. The CDR3 has 15 amino acids. V dropped 6 bases and J dropped 8 bases, with 17 bases sitting between them. Germline CDR1 is SGHAT and CDR2 is FQNNGV. CDR3 DNA: TGTGCCAGCAGTCCTCAAGGATGGATGGATTCACCCCTCCACTTT. Its protein product is CASSPQGWMDSPLHF.

This clonotype was observed many times. The chain links TRBV7-2 to TRBJ2-7; TRBD2 matches at 14 bases. The germline gives CDR1 SGHTA, CDR2 FQGNSA. This CDR3 region has 18 residues. V gave up 5 bases and J gave up 2 bases; unmatched junction bases: 11. The CDR3 bases are TGTGCCAGCAGCCCAGGACTAGCGGGGGGAACGAACGCCTACGAGCAGTACTTC. Translated, it gives CASSPGLAGGTNAYEQYF.

Note on this clonotype: Compared with germline, one end of the junction differs, possibly owing to a read error. The genes are TRBV29-1 and TRBJ1-4, with D hard to call. Per the germline V gene, CDR1 is SQVTM and CDR2 is ANQGSEA. The CDR3 is 8 residues long. This chain's CDR3 is CSGEKPFF. CDR3 in DNA: TGCAGCGGAGAAAAACCGTTTTTT.

The chain employs TRBV19 and TRBJ1-5; tentative D call: TRBD1 (5 bases). Germline-derived CDR1 and CDR2 are LNHDA and SQIVND (reference sequence). The CDR3 has 14 residues. V shed 4 bases and J shed 5 bases, with 12 bases lying between them. The CDR3, as DNA: TGTGCCAGTAGTAGGGTGGGGGGGGATCAGCCCCAGCATTTT. Protein: CASSRVGGDQPQHF.

This clonotype was observed at least ten times. This chain connects TRBV20-1 to TRBJ1-4, with D hard to call. Looked up from germline, CDR1 is DFQATT and CDR2 is SNEGSKA (reference sequence). V gave up 4 bases and J gave up 8 bases, with 11 bases separating them. The CDR3 totals 12 residues. CDR3: CSATPRGEKLFF. CDR3 DNA: TGCAGTGCTACCCCAAGAGGGGAAAAACTGTTTTTT.

V gene TRBV7-6 combines with J gene TRBJ2-1; D unresolved. The CDR3 covers 16 residues. V was shortened by 5 bases and J by 2 bases, with 16 bases between the two germline ends. Germline lookup yields CDR1 SGHVS and CDR2 FNYEAQ. The CDR3 reads CASSVRGTDAYNEQFF. The CDR3 DNA reads as TGTGCCAGCAGCGTACGTGGCACAGATGCCTACAATGAGCAGTTCTTC. Using reference TRBV7-6 and TRBJ2-1 for the parts outside the CDR3, the full variable domain is GAGVSQSPRYKVTKRGQDVALRCDPISGHVSLYWYRQALGQGPEFLTYFNYEAQQDKSGLPNDRFSAERPEGSISTLTIQRTEQRDSAMYRCASSVRGTDAYNEQFFGPGTRLTVL.

J is TRBJ2-1 and V is TRBV6-2 or TRBV6-3; 7 bases agree with TRBD2. J was trimmed by 9 bases and V by 8 bases; bases with no gene match: 22. Per the germline V gene, CDR1 is MNHEY and CDR2 is SVGEGT. There are 17 residues in the CDR3. The CDR3 coding sequence is TGTGCCAGCGGGGGAGGGAGAGCGGGAATGATCTGGGTTGAGCAGTTCTTC. This codes for CASGGGRAGMIWVEQFF.

This clonotype was detected many times. The gene calls are TRBV11-3 and TRBJ2-7, with D maybe TRBD1 (6 bases). V was cut by 1 base and J by 6 bases, with 10 bases left in between. Germline CDR1 SGHNT, CDR2 YENEEA. The CDR3 is 13 residues long. Here the CDR3 reads CASSLGQGFEQYF. The CDR3 bases are TGTGCCAGCAGCTTAGGGCAGGGGTTCGAGCAGTACTTC.

This clonotype was observed many times. The rearrangement links TRBV19 to TRBJ1-5, with TRBD1 matching over 7 bases. V lost 4 bases to trimming and J lost 0 bases; unmatched junction nucleotides: 6. This CDR3 is 16 amino acids long. Germline CDR1 and CDR2: LNHDA and SQIVND (reference sequence). The CDR3 here is CASSRGRGYSNQPQHF. DNA of the CDR3: TGTGCCAGTAGTAGGGGCAGGGGGTATAGCAATCAGCCCCAGCATTTT.

This sequence joins TRBV29-1 and TRBJ2-7, with 7 nucleotides matching TRBD2. CDR1 and CDR2 (germline): SQVTM, ANQGSEA. This CDR3 has 13 amino acids. CDR3 residues: CSAPWGRDYEQYF. The CDR3 DNA follows: TGCAGTGCCCCATGGGGGAGGGACTACGAGCAGTACTTC.

This clonotype came up many times. The chain has TRBV28 and TRBJ2-3, with 9 bases that match TRBD2. Trimming took 6 bases from V and 1 from J; bases not matched to a gene: 5. Germline-derived CDR1 and CDR2 are MDHEN and SYDVKM. This CDR3 has 15 residues. As DNA, the CDR3 is TGTGCCAGCAGCCTACTAGCGGGTCGCACAGATACGCAGTATTTT. Its protein product is CASSLLAGRTDTQYF.

V and J are TRBV3-1 and TRBJ2-1, with a possible D match to TRBD1 (6 bases). Germline values: CDR1 LGHDT, CDR2 YNNKEL (reference sequence). V shed 4 bases and J shed 7 bases, with 11 bases lying between them. The CDR3 has 13 amino acids. The CDR3 reads CASSLTQGNEQFF. CDR3 nucleotide sequence: TGTGCCAGCAGCCTTACACAGGGTAATGAGCAGTTCTTC.

At least ten counts were recorded for this clonotype. V gene TRBV7-3 combines with J gene TRBJ2-3; perhaps TRBD2 as D (6 bases). From germline, CDR1 is SGHTA and CDR2 FQGTGA. Trimming stripped 4 bases from V and 0 bases from J, with 11 bases between. The CDR3 totals 15 residues. CDR3 residues: CASSSSSDSTDTQYF. The CDR3 DNA is TGTGCCAGCAGCTCTTCTAGCGACAGCACAGATACGCAGTATTTT.

The table lists this clonotype with many counts. The chain has TRBV12-3 or TRBV12-4 and TRBJ2-7; TRBD2 agrees at 8 bases. There are 15 residues in the CDR3. J lost 3 bases, V lost 1 base, and 5 bases had no gene match. The DNA for the CDR3 is TGTGCCAGCAGTTTAGGGAGCGGGAGTGACTACGAGCAGTACTTC. Its translation is CASSLGSGSDYEQYF.

The chain has TRBV11-3 and TRBJ1-3; TRBD1 agrees at 11 bases. The V gene end was trimmed by 3 bases and the J gene end by 2 bases; junction bases not matched to a gene: 0. Germline values: CDR1 SGHNT, CDR2 YENEEA. The CDR3 loop spans 15 amino acids. CDR3 residues: CASSLDRGPGNTIYF. The CDR3 DNA follows: TGTGCCAGCAGCTTGGACAGGGGGCCTGGAAACACCATATATTTT.

This clonotype was picked up many times. V is TRBV3-1 and J is TRBJ2-7, with 7 bases lining up with TRBD2. This CDR3 spans 16 amino acids. J gave up 3 bases and V 3 bases, and 11 bases lay outside the gene matches. Per germline, CDR1 LGHDT and CDR2 YNNKEL (reference sequence). CDR3: CASSHHGSGGLYEQYF. The CDR3 region has the DNA TGTGCCAGCAGCCATCACGGGTCGGGAGGACTCTACGAGCAGTACTTC.